A single sample gave rise to the 19 T cell receptor beta chains below, sequenced in a study of shared clonotypes between healthy human individuals. Clones were sequenced by immunoSEQ multiplex PCR, and TCRdb holds only the in-frame ones, with some missing. The repertoire consists of 2 million to 2.5 million clones, with approximately 96% occurring once and the leading ten covering about 0.13%. The sequenced sample consisted of naive CD4+ T cells sorted from blood. Subset indicated: CD45RA+ positively selected. These receptor sequences come from a young man in good health.

The chain links TRBV4-1 to TRBJ1-2; 9 bases are a match to TRBD1. The CDR3 consists of 17 residues. Germline CDR1 and CDR2: MGHRA and YSYEKL. The V gene end was trimmed by 0 bases and the J gene end by 4 bases; junction bases not matched to a gene: 9. The CDR3 reads CASSQDFMGQGPYGYTF. The CDR3 nucleotides read TGCGCCAGCAGCCAAGATTTTATGGGACAGGGACCCTATGGCTACACCTTC.

The chain has TRBV5-1 and TRBJ2-3; possible D gene TRBD2, 6 bases. The V end lost 2 bases, the J end lost 0 bases, and 19 bases lay between the germline ends. CDR1 is SGHRS, CDR2 YFSETQ, per germline. This CDR3 contains 18 residues. CDR3 bases: TGCGCCAGCAGCTTTGGTGGGACCGGGGGACCTAGCACAGATACGCAGTATTTT. Translation gives CASSFGGTGGPSTDTQYF.

The rearrangement joins TRBV6-1 to TRBJ1-5, with D possibly matching TRBD1 (5 bases). There are 18 residues in the CDR3. The germline V gene has CDR1 MNHNS and CDR2 SASEGT. Trimming pared 0 bases from V and 0 bases from J, leaving 15 bases between. The CDR3 DNA is TGTGCCAGCAGTGAAGCGCTCACCGGCGGGGGTAGCAATCAGCCCCAGCATTTT. This encodes CASSEALTGGGSNQPQHF.

The chain uses TRBV10-3 and TRBJ2-4, with 14 bases lining up with TRBD2. From germline, CDR1 is ENHRY and CDR2 SYGVKD. V gave up 4 bases and J gave up 7 bases; unmatched junction bases: 3. CDR3 size: 15 residues. CDR3 coding DNA: TGTGCCATCAGTGGCGGACTAGCGGGAGGTAACATTCAGTACTTC. It translates to CAISGGLAGGNIQYF.

J is TRBJ2-7 and V is TRBV11-2; 12 nucleotides agree with TRBD1. CDR1 is SGHAT and CDR2 is FQNNGV in the germline V gene. J lost 5 bases, V lost 5 bases, and 10 bases had no gene match. The CDR3 consists of 16 residues. CDR3 bases: TGTGCCAGCAGCGCTAAGCCGGGACAGGGGGCCCACGAGCAGTACTTC. Translating gives CASSAKPGQGAHEQYF.

The CDR3 sequence: CASSIDGIQETQYF. As DNA, the CDR3 is TGTGCCAGCAGCATCGACGGGATTCAAGAGACCCAGTACTTC. The gene calls are TRBV5-4 and TRBJ2-5; possible D gene TRBD2, 5 bases. Trimming removed 4 bases from V and 2 bases from J, with 12 bases in between. Germline V gene sequence: CDR1 SGHNT, CDR2 YYREEE (reference sequence). This CDR3 is built from 14 residues.

V is TRBV5-6 and J is TRBJ2-3; D perhaps matches TRBD2 (6 bases). This CDR3 has 14 residues. V was clipped by 4 bases and J by 4 bases, with 13 bases between them. Germline CDR1 and CDR2: SGHDT and YYEEEE. The CDR3 bases are TGTGCCAGCAGCCTTAGTAGGAGGGCAGATACGCAGTATTTT. The encoded protein is CASSLSRRADTQYF. Looking up the rest from reference TRBV5-6 and TRBJ2-3 gives the full variable domain: DAGVTQSPTHLIKTRGQQVTLRCSPKSGHDTVSWYQQALGQGPQFIFQYYEEEERQRGNFPDRFSGHQFPNYSSELNVNALLLGDSALYLCASSLSRRADTQYFGPGTRLTVL.

This sequence joins TRBV2 and TRBJ2-5, with D possibly TRBD2 on 7 matching bases. V was shortened by 8 bases and J by 4 bases, with 17 bases between the two germline ends. This CDR3 contains 14 residues. The germline CDR1 and CDR2 sequences are SNHLY and FYNNEI. CDR3 in DNA: TGTGCCAGCTCCCCGGCGGGGGCCTTAGAGACCCAGTACTTC. This gives the protein CASSPAGALETQYF. Based on the CDR3 plus reference TRBV2 and TRBJ2-5, the full variable domain is EPEVTQTPSHQVTQMGQEVILRCVPISNHLYFYWYRQILGQKVEFLVSFYNNEISEKSEIFDDQFSVERPDGSNFTLKIRSTKLEDSAMYFCASSPAGALETQYFGPGTRLLVL.

Comment on this clone: The same CDR3 arises from other DNA sequences in this sample as well. This rearrangement joins TRBV20-1 to TRBJ2-5; no definite D call. The V end was cut by 3 bases, the J end by 4 bases, with 3 bases between. Germline V gene sequence: CDR1 DFQATT, CDR2 SNEGSKA (reference sequence). There are 10 residues in the CDR3. Written as DNA, the CDR3 is TGCAGTGCTAGCCTAGAGACCCAGTACTTC. It encodes CSASLETQYF.

V gene TRBV5-4 combines with J gene TRBJ2-7, with unresolved D. This CDR3 is built from 15 residues. Trimming pared 4 bases from V and 1 base from J, leaving 15 bases between. Germline V lookup: CDR1 SGHNT, CDR2 YYREEE (reference sequence). In DNA form, the CDR3 reads TGTGCCAGCAGCCCGGAGAGGCTTGGGTCCTACGAGCAGTACTTC. This gives the protein CASSPERLGSYEQYF.

The rearrangement joins TRBV7-2 to TRBJ2-5; D is perhaps TRBD1 (5 bases). Trimming took 1 base from V and 1 from J, leaving 10 bases between them. This CDR3 has 15 amino acids. Germline loops: CDR1 SGHTA, CDR2 FQGNSA. CDR3 in DNA: TGTGCCAGCAGCTTAGTTTGGACACCCCAAGAGACCCAGTACTTC. Protein product: CASSLVWTPQETQYF.

The chain is built from TRBV7-2 and TRBJ2-3; D might be TRBD1 (6 bases). From germline, CDR1 is SGHTA and CDR2 FQGNSA. The CDR3 sequence is 14 residues long. Deletions cut 3 bases from V and 2 bases from J, with 9 bases between. The CDR3 coding sequence is TGTGCCAGCAGCTTGTGGACAGCCACAGATACGCAGTATTTT. This translates into CASSLWTATDTQYF. Complete variable domain (other parts from reference TRBV7-2 and TRBJ2-3): GAGVSQSPSNKVTEKGKDVELRCDPISGHTALYWYRQSLGQGLEFLIYFQGNSAPDKSGLPSDRFSAERTGGSVSTLTIQRTQQEDSAVYLCASSLWTATDTQYFGPGTRLTVL.

This clone came up a few times. The genes are TRBV30 and TRBJ1-2; D is undetermined. V was pared by 0 bases and J by 4 bases, with 12 bases between. Germline values: CDR1 GTSNPN, CDR2 SVGIG (reference sequence). The CDR3 has 14 amino acids. CDR3 in amino acids: CAWSVRGAPYGYTF. CDR3 bases: TGTGCCTGGAGTGTACGAGGAGCTCCCTATGGCTACACCTTC. The full variable domain, in which reference TRBV30 and TRBJ1-2 provide the parts outside the CDR3, is SQTIHQWPATLVQPVGSPLSLECTVEGTSNPNLYWYRQAAGRGLQLLFYSVGIGQISSEVPQNLSASRPQDRQFILSSKKLLLSDSGFYLCAWSVRGAPYGYTFGSGTRLTVV.

This chain uses TRBV5-1 with TRBJ1-1, with a tentative D call TRBD1 (6 bases). The V gene lost 1 base and the J gene lost 6 bases, with 22 bases spanning the gap. This CDR3 region has 17 residues. Germline V CDR1 and CDR2: SGHRS, YFSETQ. CDR3 sequence (DNA): TGCGCCAGCAGCTTGCTTGGGGGCGACGGGTCAGGGGCTGAAGCTTTCTTT. It codes for CASSLLGGDGSGAEAFF.

This chain joins TRBV27 and TRBJ1-2; 9 nucleotides align to TRBD1. This CDR3 region has 14 residues. Germline lookup yields CDR1 MNHEY and CDR2 SMNVEV (reference sequence). V lost 5 bases and J lost 6; bases outside the gene matches: 7. CDR3 in amino acids: CASSPRDRVNGYTF. CDR3 sequence (DNA): TGTGCCAGCAGTCCCCGGGACAGGGTAAATGGCTACACCTTC.

The J gene is TRBJ2-1, the V gene TRBV9; possible D gene TRBD2, 6 bases. CDR1 and CDR2 from the germline V gene are SGDLS and YYNGEE. The CDR3 totals 15 residues. V gave up 3 bases and J gave up 2 bases, with 12 bases separating them. CDR3 region: CASSALRGTYNEQFF. For the CDR3, the DNA is TGTGCCAGCAGCGCCCTCCGGGGGACCTACAATGAGCAGTTCTTC.

This sequence joins TRBV4-1 and TRBJ1-6; 9 nucleotides agree with TRBD1. J lost 7 bases, V lost 4 bases, and 11 bases had no gene match. Germline V gene data show CDR1 as MGHRA and CDR2 as YSYEKL. The CDR3 runs to 17 residues. CDR3 sequence: CASSLRLQGAGNSPLHF. The CDR3 nucleotides are TGCGCCAGCAGCCTCAGATTACAGGGGGCGGGGAATTCACCCCTCCACTTT.

On this clone itself: The sample holds other DNA sequences that translate to the same CDR3. The chain links TRBV6-1 to TRBJ2-7; 10 bases fit TRBD1. V lost 6 bases, J lost 3 bases, and 5 bases stayed unmatched. The CDR3 is 14 residues long. CDR1 is MNHNS and CDR2 is SASEGT in the germline V gene. CDR3 nucleotide sequence: TGTGCCAGCAGCGTCGGGACAGGGGTCTACGAGCAGTACTTC. Translated: CASSVGTGVYEQYF.

The V call is TRBV15, the J call TRBJ2-3; weak D call: TRBD2 (5 bases). Per germline, CDR1 LNHNV and CDR2 YYDKDF (reference sequence). The CDR3 runs 16 residues. Trimming took off 1 base at V and 0 bases at J, with 11 bases between the two ends. CDR3 residues: CATSRGLKTSTDTQYF. Here the CDR3 DNA reads TGTGCCACCAGCAGAGGACTAAAGACTAGCACAGATACGCAGTATTTT.